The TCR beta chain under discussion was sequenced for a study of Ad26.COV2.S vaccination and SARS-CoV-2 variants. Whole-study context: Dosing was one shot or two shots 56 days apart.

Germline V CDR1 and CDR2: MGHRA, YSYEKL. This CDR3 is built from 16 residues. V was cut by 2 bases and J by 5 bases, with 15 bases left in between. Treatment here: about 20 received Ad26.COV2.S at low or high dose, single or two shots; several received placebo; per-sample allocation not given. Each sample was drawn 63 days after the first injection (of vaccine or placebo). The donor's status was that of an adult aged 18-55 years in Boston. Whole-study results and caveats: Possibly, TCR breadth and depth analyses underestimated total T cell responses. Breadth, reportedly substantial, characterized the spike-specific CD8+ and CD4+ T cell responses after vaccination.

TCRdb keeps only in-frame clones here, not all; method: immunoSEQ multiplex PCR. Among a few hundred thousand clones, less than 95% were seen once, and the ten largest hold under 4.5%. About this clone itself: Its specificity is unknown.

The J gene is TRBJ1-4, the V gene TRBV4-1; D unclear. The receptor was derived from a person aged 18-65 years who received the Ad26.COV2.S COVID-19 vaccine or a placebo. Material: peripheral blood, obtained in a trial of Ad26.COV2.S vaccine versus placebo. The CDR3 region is CASSQIRWDGNEKLFF. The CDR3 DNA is TGCGCCAGCAGCCAAATCCGCTGGGATGGGAATGAAAAACTGTTTTTT.